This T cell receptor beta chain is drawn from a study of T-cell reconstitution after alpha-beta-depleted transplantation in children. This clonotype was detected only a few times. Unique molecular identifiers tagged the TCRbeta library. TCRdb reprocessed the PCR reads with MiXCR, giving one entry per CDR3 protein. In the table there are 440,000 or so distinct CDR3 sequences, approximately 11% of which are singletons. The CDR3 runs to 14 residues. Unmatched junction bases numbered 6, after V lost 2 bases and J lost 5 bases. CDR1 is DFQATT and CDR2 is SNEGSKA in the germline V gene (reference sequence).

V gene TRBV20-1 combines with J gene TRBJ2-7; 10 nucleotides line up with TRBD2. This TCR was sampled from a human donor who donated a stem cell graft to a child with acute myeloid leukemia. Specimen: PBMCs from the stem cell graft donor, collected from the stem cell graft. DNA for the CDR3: TGCAGTGCTAGAAGCGGGAGGGCCCGAAACGAGCAGTACTTC. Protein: CSARSGRARNEQYF.